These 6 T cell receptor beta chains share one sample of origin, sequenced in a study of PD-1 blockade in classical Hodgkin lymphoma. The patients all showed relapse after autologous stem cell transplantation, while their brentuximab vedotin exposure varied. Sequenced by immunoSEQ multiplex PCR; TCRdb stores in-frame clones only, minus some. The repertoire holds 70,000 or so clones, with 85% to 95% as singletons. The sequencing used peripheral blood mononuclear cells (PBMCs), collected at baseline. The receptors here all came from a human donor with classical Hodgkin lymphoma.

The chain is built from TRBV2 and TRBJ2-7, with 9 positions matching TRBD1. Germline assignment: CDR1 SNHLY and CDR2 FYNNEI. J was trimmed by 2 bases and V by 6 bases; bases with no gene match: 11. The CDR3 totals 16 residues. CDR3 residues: CASSGSFRDRAYEQYF. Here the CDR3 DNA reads TGTGCCAGCAGCGGGTCGTTCCGGGACAGGGCCTACGAGCAGTACTTC.

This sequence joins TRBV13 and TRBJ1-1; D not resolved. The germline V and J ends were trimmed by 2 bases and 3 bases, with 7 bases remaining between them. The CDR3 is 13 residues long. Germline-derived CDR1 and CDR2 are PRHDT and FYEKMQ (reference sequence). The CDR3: CASSLLSDTEAFF. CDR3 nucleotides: TGTGCCAGCAGCTTATTGTCGGACACTGAAGCTTTCTTT. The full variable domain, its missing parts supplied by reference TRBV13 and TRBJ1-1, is AAGVIQSPRHLIKEKRETATLKCYPIPRHDTVYWYQQGPGQDPQFLISFYEKMQSDKGSIPDRFSAQQFSDYHSELNMSSLELGDSALYFCASSLLSDTEAFFGQGTRLTVV.

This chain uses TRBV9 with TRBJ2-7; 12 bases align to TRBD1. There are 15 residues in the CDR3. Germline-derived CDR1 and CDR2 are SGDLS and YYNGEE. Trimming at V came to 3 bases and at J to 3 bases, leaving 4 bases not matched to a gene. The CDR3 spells CASSAGQGAVYEQYF. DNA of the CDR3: TGTGCCAGCAGCGCGGGACAGGGGGCTGTCTACGAGCAGTACTTC.

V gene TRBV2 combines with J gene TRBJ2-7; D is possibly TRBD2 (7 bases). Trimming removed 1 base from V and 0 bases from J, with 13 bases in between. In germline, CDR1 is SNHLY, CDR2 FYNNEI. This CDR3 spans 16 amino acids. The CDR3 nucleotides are TGTGCCAGCAGTGAAGTGGGGGGGCTGAGCTCCTACGAGCAGTACTTC. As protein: CASSEVGGLSSYEQYF.

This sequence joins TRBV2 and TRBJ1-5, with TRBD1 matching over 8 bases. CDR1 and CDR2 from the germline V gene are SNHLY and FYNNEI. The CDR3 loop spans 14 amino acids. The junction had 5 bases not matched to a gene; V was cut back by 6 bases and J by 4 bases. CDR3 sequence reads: CASRETGENQPQHF. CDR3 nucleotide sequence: TGTGCCAGCAGAGAGACAGGGGAGAATCAGCCCCAGCATTTT.

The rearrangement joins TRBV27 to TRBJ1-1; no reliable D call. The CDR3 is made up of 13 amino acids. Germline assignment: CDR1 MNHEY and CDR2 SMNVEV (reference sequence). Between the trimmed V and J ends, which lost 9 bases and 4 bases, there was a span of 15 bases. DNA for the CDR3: TGTGCCAGTCGGGAGGGCGTGGGCACTGAAGCTTTCTTT. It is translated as CASREGVGTEAFF.